This TCR beta chain was sequenced during a study of T cell repertoires in cytomegalovirus infection. Study context: Both recently identified HLA-C-restricted and well-studied HLA-B-restricted CMV epitopes were used in the study. Study outcomes and limitations: CMV-specific HLA-C-restricted TCR beta clonotypes dominated the ex vivo response.

A single record per CDR3 protein comes from TCRdb applying MiXCR to the reads. The table has approximately 990,000 distinct CDR3 sequences, less than 35% seen once. This clonotype was found once. What it recognizes is unknown. The CDR3 extends over 12 amino acids. Looked up from germline, CDR1 is SQVTM and CDR2 is ANQGSEA. This TCR was recovered from a human donor in good health (CMV status not recorded). Some clones in this sample may be carry-over from other donors' samples. The specimen was cultured CD8+ T cells from PBMCs, collected from culture after CMV antigen stimulation. The V call is TRBV29-1, the J call TRBJ2-1; D unclear. The CDR3 nucleotides read TGCACCTCAGTCGTGGGATTTAATGAGCAGTTCTTC. Translating it yields CTSVVGFNEQFF.